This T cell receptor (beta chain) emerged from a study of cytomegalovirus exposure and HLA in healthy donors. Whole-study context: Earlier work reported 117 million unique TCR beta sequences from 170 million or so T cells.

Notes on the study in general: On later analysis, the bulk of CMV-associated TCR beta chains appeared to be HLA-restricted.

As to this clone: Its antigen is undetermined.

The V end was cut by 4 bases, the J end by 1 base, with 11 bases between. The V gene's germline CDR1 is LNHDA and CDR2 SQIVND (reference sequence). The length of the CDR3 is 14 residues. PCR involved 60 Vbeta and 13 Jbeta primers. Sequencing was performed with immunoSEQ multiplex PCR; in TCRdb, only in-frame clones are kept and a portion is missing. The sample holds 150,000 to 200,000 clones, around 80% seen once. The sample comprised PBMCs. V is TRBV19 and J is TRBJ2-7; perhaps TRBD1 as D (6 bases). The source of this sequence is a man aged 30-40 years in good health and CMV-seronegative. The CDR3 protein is CASSNRDTSYEQYF. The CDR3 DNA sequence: TGTGCCAGTAGTAACCGGGACACTTCCTACGAGCAGTACTTC. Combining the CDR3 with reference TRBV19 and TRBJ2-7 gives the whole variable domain DGGITQSPKYLFRKEGQNVTLSCEQNLNHDAMYWYRQDPGQGLRLIYYSQIVNDFQKGDIAEGYSVSREKKESFPLTVTSAQKNPTAFYLCASSNRDTSYEQYFGPGTRLTVT.